These 14 T cell receptor beta chains were all obtained from the same sample, sequenced in a study of shared clonotypes between healthy human individuals. Assay used: immunoSEQ multiplex PCR; TCRdb lists only in-frame clones, some missing. Of approximately 1,000,000 clones listed, 60% to 80% are singletons. The sample taken for sequencing was memory CD4+ T cells from PBMCs. Regarding subset: CD45RA-negative fraction. Receptors were obtained from a man in his late teens or twenties in good health. Some clones in this sample may be carry-over from other donors' samples.

This clone was detected a few times. The chain recombines TRBV5-8 with TRBJ2-7; D unclear. The CDR3 contains 14 residues. Germline CDR1 SGHTS, CDR2 YDEGEE. V was shortened by 0 bases and J by 1 base, with 8 bases between the two germline ends. In DNA, the CDR3 is TGTGCCAGCAGCTTGGGTGGGCTATCCTACGAGCAGTACTTC. It encodes CASSLGGLSYEQYF.

The chain employs TRBV7-3 and TRBJ2-5; weak D call: TRBD2 (5 bases). The CDR3 length is 13 residues. V lost 5 bases and J 4 bases, leaving 11 bases between the germline ends. CDR1 SGHTA and CDR2 FQGTGA come from the germline V gene. The CDR3 nucleotides read TGTGCCAGCAGCAACGGCCGGGGAGAGACCCAGTACTTC. This translates into CASSNGRGETQYF.

This chain joins TRBV29-1 and TRBJ2-1; 13 nucleotides line up with TRBD2. This CDR3 contains 16 residues. V was clipped by 6 bases and J by 0 bases; unmatched bases: 5. The V gene's germline CDR1 is SQVTM and CDR2 ANQGSEA. Written as DNA, the CDR3 is TGCAGCGTCCTCGGACTAGCGGGAGCCTCCTACAATGAGCAGTTCTTC. This codes for CSVLGLAGASYNEQFF.

The rearrangement joins TRBV29-1 to TRBJ2-2, with 7 bases fitting TRBD2. The germline CDR1 and CDR2 sequences are SQVTM and ANQGSEA. The CDR3 spans 13 residues. V lost 7 bases to trimming and J lost 8 bases; unmatched junction nucleotides: 10. CDR3 residues: CSANLGRWGELFF. CDR3 bases: TGCAGCGCCAACCTCGGGAGGTGGGGGGAGCTGTTTTTT.

The chain is built from TRBV10-3 and TRBJ2-5; 7 nucleotides align to TRBD2. With the DNA end fitting TRBJ2-7 better, the J assignment may be wrong. CDR1 and CDR2 (germline): ENHRY, SYGVKD. CDR3 length: 14 residues. This CDR3 is CAISRVTSEGEQYF. CDR3 DNA: TGTGCCATCAGCCGAGTTACTAGCGAAGGCGAGCAGTACTTC.

The chain joins TRBV6-1 to TRBJ1-2, with D perhaps TRBD1 (5 bases). V dropped 6 bases and J dropped 3 bases, with 17 bases sitting between them. CDR3 length: 15 residues. The germline CDR1 and CDR2 sequences are MNHNS and SASEGT. DNA for the CDR3: TGTGCCAGCAGGGAACCGAGGGCGGGGGACTATGGCTACACCTTC. Translated: CASREPRAGDYGYTF.

This sequence joins TRBV7-3 and TRBJ1-1; D might be TRBD1 (5 bases). The V and J ends lost 5 bases and 1 base respectively, with 11 bases between them. The germline CDR1 and CDR2 sequences are SGHTA and FQGTGA. The CDR3 covers 14 residues. The CDR3: CASSLSQGNTEAFF. The CDR3 DNA reads TGTGCCAGCAGCCTTAGTCAGGGGAACACTGAAGCTTTCTTT.

In this sample, this clone turned up once. The gene calls are TRBV9 and TRBJ2-2; D might be TRBD2 (6 bases). V dropped 4 bases and J dropped 3 bases, with 16 bases sitting between them. CDR3 length: 16 amino acids. The germline V gene has CDR1 SGDLS and CDR2 YYNGEE. The CDR3 DNA reads TGTGCCAGCAGCCCCCGCGATAGCGGTTACACCGGGGAGCTGTTTTTT. Encoded protein: CASSPRDSGYTGELFF.

CDR3 in amino acids: CASSSSPSGNTIYF. For the CDR3, the DNA is TGTGCCAGCAGCTCTTCACCATCTGGAAACACCATATATTTT. The chain links TRBV4-2 to TRBJ1-3; D gene uncertain. Germline loops: CDR1 LGHNA, CDR2 YNFKEQ. The CDR3 is 14 amino acids. Deletions cut 5 bases from V and 1 base from J, with 9 bases between.

V is TRBV7-8 and J is TRBJ2-7; D is unclear. This CDR3 comprises 11 residues. Trimming took 1 base from V and 9 from J, leaving 7 bases between them. In germline, CDR1 is SGHVS, CDR2 FQNEAQ. This CDR3 reads CASSLGASQYF. CDR3 in DNA: TGTGCCAGCAGCTTAGGGGCCTCGCAGTACTTC.

The chain carries TRBV19 and TRBJ2-4, with D possibly TRBD2 on 7 matching bases. CDR3 size: 15 residues. The germline CDR1 and CDR2 sequences are LNHDA and SQIVND (reference sequence). V lost 2 bases and J 2 bases, leaving 10 bases between the germline ends. The CDR3, as DNA: TGTGCCAGTAGTATAAGGGGGGGAACCAAAAACATTCAGTACTTC. Protein product: CASSIRGGTKNIQYF.

The V and J genes are TRBV4-1 and TRBJ2-7; 9 bases align to TRBD2. CDR1 and CDR2 from the germline V gene are MGHRA and YSYEKL. The CDR3 spans 15 residues. V trimming: 0 bases; J trimming: 7 bases; junction bases outside the gene matches: 7. The chain's CDR3 is CASSQDGREGREQYF. CDR3 sequence (DNA): TGCGCCAGCAGCCAAGATGGGCGGGAGGGGCGAGAGCAGTACTTC.

The V call is TRBV4-1, the J call TRBJ2-1; TRBD2 matches 11 bases. The CDR3 spans 17 residues. The germline V gene encodes CDR1 MGHRA and CDR2 YSYEKL. J lost 5 bases, V lost 4 bases, and 10 bases had no gene match. For the CDR3, the DNA is TGCGCCAGCAGCCCCCCACCGGGACTAGCGGAGAACAATGAGCAGTTCTTC. This gives the protein CASSPPPGLAENNEQFF.

This clone was counted a few times. Distinct nucleotide sequences in the sample also encode this CDR3. V usage is TRBV9 and J usage is TRBJ1-1; no definite D call. Germline V gene sequence: CDR1 SGDLS, CDR2 YYNGEE. The CDR3 extends over 13 amino acids. Trimming left V 2 bases short and J 1 base short, with 6 bases between. The CDR3 protein is CASSVQRNTEAFF. The CDR3 DNA is TGTGCCAGCAGCGTTCAAAGGAACACTGAAGCTTTCTTT.